One sample yielded the 5 T cell receptor delta chains listed below, sequenced in a study of gamma-delta T cells after stem cell transplantation. TCRdb re-analyzed the RT-PCR reads via CATT. The sample has some 970 delta-chain clones, roughly 3.8% seen once. The sample taken for sequencing was gamma-delta T cells. These receptors came from a human donor. It is not recorded whose cells these are; they may come from a transplant donor.

Notes on this clone: TCRdb's listed protein matches a much larger clone and diverges from this DNA's translation at residue 12, likely through a read error; the protein shown comes from the DNA. CDR3 bases: TGTGCCTGTGACCGCGTACTGGGGGAGTCAAGCCCCTGGGACACCCGACAGATGTTTTTC. Amino acids: CACDRVLGESSPWDTRQMFF. The V call is TRDV2, the J call TRDJ3, with 9 bases identical to TRDD3. V shed 3 bases and J 2 bases; nucleotides not matched to a gene: 13. The germline V gene has CDR1 GEAIGNYY and CDR2 EKD. This CDR3 is 20 amino acids long.

This clone was counted a few times. A read error may explain this, as a much larger clone is one base away. Additional DNA sequences in this sample encode the identical CDR3. This chain connects TRDV1 to TRDJ1; 13 nucleotides agree with TRDD3. The CDR3 spans 24 residues. Looked up from germline, CDR1 is TSWWSYY and CDR2 is QGS. CDR3 bases: TGTGCACTTGGGGAACTACTTAAATCTACGCTCCTTACTGGGGGATACGCATTATACGATAAACTCATCTTT. It specifies CALGELLKSTLLTGGYALYDKLIF.

This clone was seen more than once but under ten times. TCRdb pairs this DNA with a much larger clone's protein that differs at residue 8, likely a read error; the protein shown was translated from the DNA. The chain links TRDV2 to TRDJ1; D is ambiguous. Trimming removed 0 bases at V and 1 base at J, with 14 bases between. The CDR3 consists of 16 residues. The V gene's germline CDR1 is GEAIGNYY and CDR2 EKD. This CDR3 is CACDTGFEGFTDKLIF. The CDR3 nucleotides are TGTGCCTGTGACACCGGTTTCGAGGGGTTCACCGATAAACTCATCTTT.

This clone has a handful of counts. A clone one base away is much larger, so this may be a read error. Other DNA sequences of this sample code for an identical CDR3. CDR3 DNA sequence: TGCGCCTGTGACTCGTTTACTGGGGGACCGAGCTCCTGGGACACCCGACAGATGTTTTTC. Translating gives CACDSFTGGPSSWDTRQMFF. The chain carries TRDV2 and TRDJ3; TRDD3 agrees at 9 bases. This CDR3 spans 20 amino acids. CDR1 and CDR2 (germline): GEAIGNYY, EKD.

To note about this clone: The likely explanation is a read error, given a far larger clone one base away. Other nucleotide sequences in the sample specify the same CDR3. This rearrangement joins TRDV2 to TRDJ1, with 8 bases lining up with TRDD3. This CDR3 is built from 17 residues. CDR1 and CDR2 (germline): GEAIGNYY, EKD. The CDR3 DNA reads TGTGCCTGTGACACCGTCGGACTGGGGGGAAACACCGACAAACTCATCTTT. Translation gives CACDTVGLGGNTDKLIF.